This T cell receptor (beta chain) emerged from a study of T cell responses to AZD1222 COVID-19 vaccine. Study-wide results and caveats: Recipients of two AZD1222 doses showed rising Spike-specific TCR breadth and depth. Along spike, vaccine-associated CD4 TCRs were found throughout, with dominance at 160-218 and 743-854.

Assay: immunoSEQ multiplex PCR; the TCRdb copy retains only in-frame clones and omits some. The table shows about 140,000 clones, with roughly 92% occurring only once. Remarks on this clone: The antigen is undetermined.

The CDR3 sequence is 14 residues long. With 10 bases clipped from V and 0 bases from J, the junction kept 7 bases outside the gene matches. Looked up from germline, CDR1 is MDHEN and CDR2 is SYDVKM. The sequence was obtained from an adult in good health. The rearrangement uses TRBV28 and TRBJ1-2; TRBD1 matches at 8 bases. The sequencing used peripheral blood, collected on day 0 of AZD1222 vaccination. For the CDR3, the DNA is TGTGCCACCGGGGGACAGGATACTAACTATGGCTACACCTTC. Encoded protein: CATGGQDTNYGYTF.